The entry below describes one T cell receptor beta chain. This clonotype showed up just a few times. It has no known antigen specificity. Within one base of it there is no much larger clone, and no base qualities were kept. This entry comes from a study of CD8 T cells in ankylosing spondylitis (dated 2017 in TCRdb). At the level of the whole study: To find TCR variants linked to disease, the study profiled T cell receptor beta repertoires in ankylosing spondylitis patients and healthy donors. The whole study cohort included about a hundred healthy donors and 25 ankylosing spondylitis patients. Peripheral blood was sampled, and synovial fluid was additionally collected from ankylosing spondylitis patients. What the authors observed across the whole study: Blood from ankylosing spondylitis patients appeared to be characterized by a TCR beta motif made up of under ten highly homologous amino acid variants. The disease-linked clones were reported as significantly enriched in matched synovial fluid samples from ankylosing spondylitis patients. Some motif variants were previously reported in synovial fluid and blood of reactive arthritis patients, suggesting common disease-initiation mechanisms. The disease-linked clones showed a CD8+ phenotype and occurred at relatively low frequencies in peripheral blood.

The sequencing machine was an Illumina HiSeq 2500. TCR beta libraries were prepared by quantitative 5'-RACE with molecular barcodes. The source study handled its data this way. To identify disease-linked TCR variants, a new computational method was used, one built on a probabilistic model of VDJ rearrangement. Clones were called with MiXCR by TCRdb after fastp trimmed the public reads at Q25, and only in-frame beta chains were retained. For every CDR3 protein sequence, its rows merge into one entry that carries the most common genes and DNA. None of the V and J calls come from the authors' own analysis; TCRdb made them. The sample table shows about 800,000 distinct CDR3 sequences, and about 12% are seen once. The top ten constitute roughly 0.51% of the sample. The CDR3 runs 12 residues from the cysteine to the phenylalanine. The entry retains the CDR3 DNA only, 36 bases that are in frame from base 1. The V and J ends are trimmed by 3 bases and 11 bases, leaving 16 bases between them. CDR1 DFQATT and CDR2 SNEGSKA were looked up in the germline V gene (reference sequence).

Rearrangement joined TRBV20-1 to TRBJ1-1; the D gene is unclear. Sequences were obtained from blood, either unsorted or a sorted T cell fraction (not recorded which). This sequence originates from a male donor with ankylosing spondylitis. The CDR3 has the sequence CSASRPNRGAFF. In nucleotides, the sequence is TGCAGTGCTAGTCGACCAAACCGAGGGGCTTTCTTT.